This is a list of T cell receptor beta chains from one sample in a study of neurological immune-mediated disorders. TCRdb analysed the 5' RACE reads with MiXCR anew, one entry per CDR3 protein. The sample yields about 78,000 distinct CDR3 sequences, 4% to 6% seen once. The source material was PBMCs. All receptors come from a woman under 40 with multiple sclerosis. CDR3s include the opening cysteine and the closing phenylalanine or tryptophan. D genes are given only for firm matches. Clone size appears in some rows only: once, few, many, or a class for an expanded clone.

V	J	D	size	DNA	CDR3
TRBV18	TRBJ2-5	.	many	TGTGCCAGCTCATCCCGGGAGACCCAGTACTTC	CASSSRETQYF
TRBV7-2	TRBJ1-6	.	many	TGTGCCAGCAGCTTAGGAGGACGGGCTGAGTCACCCCTCCACTTT	CASSLGGRAESPLHF
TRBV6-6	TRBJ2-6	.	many	TGTGCCAGCACTTGGACGGGTGGGGCCAACGTCCTGACTTTC	CASTWTGGANVLTF
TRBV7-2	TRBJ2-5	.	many	TGTGCCAGCAGCTTAGCGGTAAAAGAGACCCAGTACTTC	CASSLAVKETQYF
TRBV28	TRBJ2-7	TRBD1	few	TGTGCCAGTTCAGCAGGGGGTGAATACGAGCAGTACTTC	CASSAGGEYEQYF
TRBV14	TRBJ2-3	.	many	TGTGCCAGCAGCCCCCTGGAAGTCACAGATACGCAGTATTTT	CASSPLEVTDTQYF
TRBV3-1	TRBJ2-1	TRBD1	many	TGTGCCAGCAGCCAAGTAAGGACAGGGCGGAATGAGCAGTTCTTC	CASSQVRTGRNEQFF
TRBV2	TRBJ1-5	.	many	TGTGCCAGCAGACAGAGTTATAGCAATCAGCCCCAGCATTTT	CASRQSYSNQPQHF
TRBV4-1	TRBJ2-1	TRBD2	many	TGCGCCAGCAGCCCCACTAGCGGGGGTGACAATGAGCAGTTCTTC	CASSPTSGGDNEQFF
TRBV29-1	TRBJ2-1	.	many	TGCAGCGTGATTTATTACAATGAGCAGTTCTTC	CSVIYYNEQFF
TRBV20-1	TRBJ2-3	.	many	TGCAGTGCAATCAACAGCGCTAGCGGCACAGATACGCAGTATTTT	CSAINSASGTDTQYF
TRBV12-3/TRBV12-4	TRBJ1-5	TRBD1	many	TGTGCCAGCAGTCTTATATTTGGACAGGGGAAGAATCAGCCCCAGCATTTT	CASSLIFGQGKNQPQHF
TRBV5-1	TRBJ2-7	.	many	TGCGCCAGCAGTCTTGGTTTGGGTCTGCAGTACTTC	CASSLGLGLQYF
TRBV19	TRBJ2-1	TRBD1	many	TGTGCCAGTAGTATAGAGGGACAGGGCAGCTATGAGCAGTTCTTC	CASSIEGQGSYEQFF
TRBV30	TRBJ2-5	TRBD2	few	TGTGCCTGGGAGACTAGCGGGGGAGAGACCCAGTACTTC	CAWETSGGETQYF
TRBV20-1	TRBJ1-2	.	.	TGCAGTGCTAGCACCGACGGACCCTATGGCTACACCTTC	CSASTDGPYGYTF
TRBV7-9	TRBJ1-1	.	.	TGTGCCAGCAGCCATCCCGCCGGACAGCTAAACACTGAAGCTTTCTTT	CASSHPAGQLNTEAFF
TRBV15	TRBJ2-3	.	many	TGTGCCTCCAAAGCGGGTACCACAGATACGCAGTATTTT	CASKAGTTDTQYF
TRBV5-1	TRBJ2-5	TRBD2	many	TGCGCCAGCAGCTCCGGTCCTAGCGGGGCCCAAGAGACCCAGTACTTC	CASSSGPSGAQETQYF
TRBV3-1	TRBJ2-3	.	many	TGTGCCAGCAGCGGCGGATCTAGCACAGATACGCAGTATTTT	CASSGGSSTDTQYF
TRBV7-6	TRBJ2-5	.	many	TGTGCCAGCAGCTCAGTTCCAGGGTACCAAGAGACCCAGTACTTC	CASSSVPGYQETQYF
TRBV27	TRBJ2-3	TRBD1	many	TGTGCCAGCAGTTCCCACAGGGGGCGCACAGATACGCAGTATTTT	CASSSHRGRTDTQYF
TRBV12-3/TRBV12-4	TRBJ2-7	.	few	TGTGCCAGCAGTTTAGGGCTGGTGGTCGAGCAGTACTTC	CASSLGLVVEQYF
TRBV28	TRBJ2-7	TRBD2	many	TGTGCCAGTACACTAGCGTTAACCTACGAGCAGTACTTC	CASTLALTYEQYF
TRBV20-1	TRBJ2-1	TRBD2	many	TGCAGTGCTAGTTTCGGGAGGGACTACAATGAGCAGTTCTTC	CSASFGRDYNEQFF
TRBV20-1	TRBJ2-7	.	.	TGCAGTGCCGGAACGGGATCCTCCTACGAGCAGTACTTC	CSAGTGSSYEQYF
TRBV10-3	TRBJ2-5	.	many	TGTGCCATCAGCGCCCATTTGGGGGAGACCCAGTACTTC	CAISAHLGETQYF
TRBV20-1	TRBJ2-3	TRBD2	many	TGCAGTGCTAGAGAGCTAGCGGGAAGCACAGATACGCAGTATTTT	CSARELAGSTDTQYF
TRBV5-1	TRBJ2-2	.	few	TGCGCCAGCAGATTTACCGGGGAGCTGTTTTTT	CASRFTGELFF
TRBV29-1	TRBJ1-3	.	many	TGCAGCGTTGAAGAAGGCGGAAACACCATATATTTT	CSVEEGGNTIYF
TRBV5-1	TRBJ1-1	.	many	TGCGCCAGCAGCTTGGCCGGTACCCCGTTGAACACTGAAGCTTTCTTT	CASSLAGTPLNTEAFF
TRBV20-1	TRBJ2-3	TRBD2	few	TGCAGTGCTAGACGGGGACTAGCAGAGGTGGATACGCAGTATTTT	CSARRGLAEVDTQYF
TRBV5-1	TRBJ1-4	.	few	TGCGCCAGCAGCCCGCTCATACGGACGGGTAGCAATGAAAAACTGTTTTTT	CASSPLIRTGSNEKLFF
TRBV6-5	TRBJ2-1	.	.	TGTGCCACACTTATACCAGGGGAGCAGTTCTTC	CATLIPGEQFF
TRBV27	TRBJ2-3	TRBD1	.	TGTGCCAGCAGTTTCACCCCAGGGGGCGCGAGGACAGATACGCAGTATTTT	CASSFTPGGARTDTQYF
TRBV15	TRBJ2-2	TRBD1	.	TGTGCCACCAGCAGACGGACAGGGAACACCGGGGAGCTGTTTTTT	CATSRRTGNTGELFF
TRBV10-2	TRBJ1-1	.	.	TGCGCCAGCACTTCAGGGCAGAACACTGAAGCTTTCTTT	CASTSGQNTEAFF
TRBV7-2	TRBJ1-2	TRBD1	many	TGTGCCAGCAGTTACGGGACAGGGGTTTTGGGAGGCTACACCTTC	CASSYGTGVLGGYTF
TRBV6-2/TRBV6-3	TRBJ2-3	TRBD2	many	TGTGCCAGCGCCTCGGGACTAGTGGGGTCAGATACGCAGTATTTT	CASASGLVGSDTQYF
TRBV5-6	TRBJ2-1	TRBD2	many	TGTGCCAGCAGCTCCTTCAGCGGGGGGGCCCACAATGAGCAGTTCTTC	CASSSFSGGAHNEQFF
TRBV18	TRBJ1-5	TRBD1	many	TGTGCCAGCTCAGACCAGGGGGCGCGCAATCAGCCCCAGCATTTT	CASSDQGARNQPQHF
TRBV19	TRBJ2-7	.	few	TGTGCCAGTAGTATAGATCTGGGTACCTACGAGCAGTACTTC	CASSIDLGTYEQYF
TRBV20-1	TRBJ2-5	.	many	TGCAGTGCTGGCGCGGTGCTAGAGACCCAGTACTTC	CSAGAVLETQYF
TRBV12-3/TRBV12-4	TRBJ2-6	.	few	TGTGCCAGCAGTTTTTCGGCGGGCTCTGGGGCCAACGTCCTGACTTTC	CASSFSAGSGANVLTF
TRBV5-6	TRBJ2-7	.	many	TGTGCCAGCAGCTTGTCGGTCGAGGGACTCCCATATCAGTACTTC	CASSLSVEGLPYQYF
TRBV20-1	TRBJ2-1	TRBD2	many	TGCAGTGCCACGCGGACTAGCGGGGGAAACAATGAGCAGTTCTTC	CSATRTSGGNNEQFF
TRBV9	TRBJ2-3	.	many	TGTGCCAGCAGCGTAATGGTAGGAGATACGCAGTATTTT	CASSVMVGDTQYF
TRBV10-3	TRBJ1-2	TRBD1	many	TGTGCCATCAGTTCTAATCCGGGACAGGGGAACTATGGCTACACCTTC	CAISSNPGQGNYGYTF